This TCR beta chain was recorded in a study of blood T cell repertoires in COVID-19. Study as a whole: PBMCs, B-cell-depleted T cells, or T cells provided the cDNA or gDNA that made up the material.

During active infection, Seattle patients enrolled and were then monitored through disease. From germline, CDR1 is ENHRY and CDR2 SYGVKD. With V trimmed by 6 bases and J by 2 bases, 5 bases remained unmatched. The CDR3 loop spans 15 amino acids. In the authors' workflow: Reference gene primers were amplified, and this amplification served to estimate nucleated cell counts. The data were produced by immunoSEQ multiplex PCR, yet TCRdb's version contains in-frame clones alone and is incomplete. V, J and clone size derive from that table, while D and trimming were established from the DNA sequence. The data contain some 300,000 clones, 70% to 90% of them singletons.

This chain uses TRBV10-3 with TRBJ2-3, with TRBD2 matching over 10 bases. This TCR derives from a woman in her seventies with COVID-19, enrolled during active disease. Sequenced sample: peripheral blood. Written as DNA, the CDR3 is TGTGCCATCAGCTTAGCGGGGGGATTCACAGATACGCAGTATTTT. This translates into CAISLAGGFTDTQYF.